These 16 T cell receptor beta chains originate from one sample sequenced in a study of Graves' ophthalmopathy and Graves' hyperthyroidism. RNA transcripts provided the template for amplifying TCR beta CDR3 regions. HTBI primers served in a first-round RT-PCR, which a second-round multiplex PCR followed. TCRdb re-called the multiplex PCR reads with MiXCR, one entry per CDR3 protein. The table includes hundreds of thousands of distinct CDR3 sequences, 22% detected once. The sample consisted of peripheral blood. The receptors shown here come from a woman aged 18-29 years with stable Graves' hyperthyroidism. Some clones in this sample may be carry-over from other donors' samples.

This clonotype was seen only once. V and J are TRBV6-4 and TRBJ2-7, with TRBD2 identical over 9 bases. Germline assignment: CDR1 MRHNA and CDR2 SNTAGT. The J segment lost 1 base and the V segment lost 4 bases, leaving 11 bases of the junction unmatched. The length of the CDR3 is 17 residues. CDR3: CASSASGLAGVSYEQYF. The CDR3 DNA reads TGTGCCAGCAGTGCCTCGGGCTTAGCGGGGGTTTCCTACGAGCAGTACTTC.

This clonotype was counted between two and nine times. A single base separates this from a much larger clone, so it may be a read error. The chain recombines TRBV25-1 with TRBJ1-6; D is uncertain. In germline, CDR1 is MGHDK, CDR2 SYGVNS. This CDR3 is built from 14 residues. The V gene lost 7 bases and the J gene lost 10 bases, with 17 bases spanning the gap. Here the CDR3 reads CASMIGGRLSPLHF. CDR3 nucleotides: TGTGCCAGCATGATAGGAGGCAGGCTATCACCCCTCCACTTT. Supplemented by reference TRBV25-1 and TRBJ1-6, the full variable domain reads EADIYQTPRYLVIGTGKKITLECSQTMGHDKMYWYQQDPGMELHLIHYSYGVNSTEKGDLSSESTVSRIRTEHFPLTLESARPSHTSQYLCASMIGGRLSPLHFGNGTRLTVT.

This clonotype was recorded at least ten times. The V call is TRBV12-3 or TRBV12-4, the J call TRBJ1-1; no firm D call. V was shortened by 5 bases and J by 0 bases, with 7 bases between the two germline ends. This CDR3 contains 13 residues. CDR3 nucleotide sequence: TGTGCCAGCAGTACTAACATGAACACTGAAGCTTTCTTT. This encodes CASSTNMNTEAFF.

The DNA of the CDR3 is TGTGCCAGCAGCTCCATGGTCGACCAGCCCCAGCATTTT. Protein product: CASSSMVDQPQHF. The rearrangement links TRBV3-1 to TRBJ1-5; D is unclear. Germline loops: CDR1 LGHDT, CDR2 YNNKEL (reference sequence). The CDR3 loop spans 13 amino acids. Trimming cost V 5 bases and J 7 bases, with 12 bases left between them.

The table lists this clonotype with many counts. The genes are TRBV7-2 and TRBJ1-2; D is unclear. CDR3 length: 14 amino acids. V lost 6 bases to trimming and J lost 4 bases, with 15 bases between them. Germline assignment: CDR1 SGHTA and CDR2 FQGNSA. CDR3 sequence (DNA): TGTGCCAGCAGTCTAGGACGGATCGGCTATGGCTACACCTTC. This codes for CASSLGRIGYGYTF.

The rearrangement uses TRBV11-3 and TRBJ2-4; 7 positions agree with TRBD1. This CDR3 has 16 residues. V was clipped by 1 base and J by 2 bases; unmatched bases: 5. Germline CDR1 reads SGHNT; CDR2 reads YENEEA. CDR3 nucleotide sequence: TGTGCCAGCAGCTTAGGACAGGGAGTTCCCAAAAACATTCAGTACTTC. This encodes CASSLGQGVPKNIQYF.

This clonotype was counted many times. The chain employs TRBV29-1 and TRBJ2-7; no reliable D call. V gave up 2 bases and J gave up 7 bases, with 18 bases separating them. The CDR3 sequence is 14 residues long. Germline V gives CDR1 SQVTM, CDR2 ANQGSEA. CDR3 residues: CSVEIAPPVGEQYF. CDR3 DNA sequence: TGCAGCGTTGAAATCGCACCGCCGGTAGGTGAGCAGTACTTC.

This clonotype occurred many times. This sequence joins TRBV6-5 and TRBJ1-5; D is unclear. CDR3 size: 15 residues. Germline loops: CDR1 MNHEY, CDR2 SVGAGI. V lost 7 bases and J lost 2, with 15 bases in between. The CDR3 nucleotides are TGTGCCAGCATTCTAATTTCGGGAGGCAATCAGCCCCAGCATTTT. Amino acids: CASILISGGNQPQHF.

The rearrangement joins TRBV19 to TRBJ2-5; 9 bases agree with TRBD2. Per germline, CDR1 LNHDA and CDR2 SQIVND (reference sequence). This CDR3 region has 14 residues. V lost 6 bases, J lost 5 bases, and 7 bases stayed unmatched. Here the CDR3 DNA reads TGTGCCAGTAGAGGCGCGGGAGGGAGGGAGACCCAGTACTTC. This codes for CASRGAGGRETQYF.

This clonotype was picked up many times. An end of the junction does not agree with germline; a read error may underlie this. The rearrangement uses TRBV20-1 and TRBJ1-5; 7 bases map to TRBD1. Germline CDR1 reads DFQATT; CDR2 reads SNEGSKA (reference sequence). The CDR3 is 14 residues long. Here the CDR3 DNA reads TGCAGTGCTTCAGACAGGGACAGCAATCAGTCCCAGCATTTT. Residues: CSASDRDSNQSQHF.

The table lists this clonotype with a count of one. Possible read error: a much larger clone is one base away. The chain is built from TRBV28 and TRBJ2-7, with 10 positions matching TRBD2. CDR1 and CDR2 from the germline V gene are MDHEN and SYDVKM. J lost 3 bases, V lost 6 bases, and 17 bases had no gene match. This CDR3 is built from 18 residues. The CDR3, as DNA: TGTGCCAGCAGCAGCGGTGGGCTAGCGGGGGCAGACTTCTACGAGCAGTACTTC. Encoded protein: CASSSGGLAGADFYEQYF.

This clonotype was found many times. The V call is TRBV29-1, the J call TRBJ2-7, with 7 bases aligning to TRBD2. V was clipped by 6 bases and J by 2 bases; unmatched bases: 4. This CDR3 has 12 amino acids. Germline V gene data show CDR1 as SQVTM and CDR2 as ANQGSEA. The CDR3 DNA follows: TGCAGCGTGGGGAGCGGGACCTACGAGCAGTACTTC. Protein product: CSVGSGTYEQYF.

Ten or more counts support this clonotype. The V gene is TRBV18, the J gene TRBJ1-2; D is ambiguous. This CDR3 region has 14 residues. The V and J ends lost 0 bases and 5 bases respectively, with 10 bases between them. CDR1 is KGHSH and CDR2 is LQKENI in the germline V gene. CDR3 in DNA: TGTGCCAGCTCACCACCGCAGGTCGGGTATGGCTACACCTTC. It encodes CASSPPQVGYGYTF.

Ten or more counts support this clonotype. The chain uses TRBV20-1 and TRBJ1-1, with D possibly being TRBD1 (6 bases). V lost 5 bases to trimming and J lost 6 bases, with 16 bases between them. The CDR3 contains 13 residues. The germline V gene has CDR1 DFQATT and CDR2 SNEGSKA (reference sequence). CDR3 protein: CSARLQGTAEAFF. The CDR3, as DNA: TGCAGTGCTCGCCTTCAGGGGACCGCTGAAGCTTTCTTT.

This clonotype appeared many times. This chain uses TRBV20-1 with TRBJ1-1; the match to TRBD1 covers 9 bases. This CDR3 has 13 residues. Germline CDR1 DFQATT, CDR2 SNEGSKA (reference sequence). CDR3 sequence reads: CRPETGGETEAFF. The CDR3, as DNA: TGCAGGCCCGAGACAGGGGGTGAAACTGAAGCTTTCTTT.

This clonotype was counted ten times or more. The rearrangement links TRBV2 to TRBJ2-2; D might be TRBD1 (6 bases). There are 14 residues in the CDR3. The germline V gene encodes CDR1 SNHLY and CDR2 FYNNEI. V was cut by 5 bases and J by 3 bases, with 10 bases left in between. CDR3: CASSFYRDTGELFF. In DNA, the CDR3 is TGTGCCAGCAGTTTCTACAGGGACACCGGGGAGCTGTTTTTT.